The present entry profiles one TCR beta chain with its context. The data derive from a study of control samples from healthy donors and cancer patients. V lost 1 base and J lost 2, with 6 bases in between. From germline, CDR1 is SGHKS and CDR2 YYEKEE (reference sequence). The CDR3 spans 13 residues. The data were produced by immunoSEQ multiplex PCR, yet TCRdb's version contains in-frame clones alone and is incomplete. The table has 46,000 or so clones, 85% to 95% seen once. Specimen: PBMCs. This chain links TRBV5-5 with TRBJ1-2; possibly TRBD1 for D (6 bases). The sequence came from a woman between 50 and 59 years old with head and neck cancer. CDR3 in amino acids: CASSLQGNYGYTF. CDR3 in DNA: TGTGCCAGCAGCTTGCAGGGGAACTATGGCTACACCTTC. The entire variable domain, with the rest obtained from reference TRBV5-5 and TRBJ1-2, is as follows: DAGVTQSPTHLIKTRGQQVTLRCSPISGHKSVSWYQQVLGQGPQFIFQYYEKEERGRGNFPDRFSARQFPNYSSELNVNALLLGDSALYLCASSLQGNYGYTFGSGTRLTVV.